These 16 T cell receptor beta chains were all obtained from the same sample, sequenced in a study of technical replicates of blood from a few donors. The protocol was immunoSEQ multiplex PCR, while the TCRdb copy is restricted to in-frame clones and leaves out a portion. This repertoire shows about 68,000 clones, about 97% found once; its top ten account for about 0.3%. Sequencing was performed on T cells isolated from PBMCs. The receptor source for this set is a human donor in good health.

The V and J genes are TRBV6-5 and TRBJ1-1; D possibly corresponds to TRBD1 (5 bases). CDR3 size: 11 residues. In germline, CDR1 is MNHEY, CDR2 SVGAGI. The ends were cut back, 7 bases at V and 6 bases at J, with 9 bases in the middle. In nucleotides, the CDR3 is TGTGCCAGCATGCGGGGGGCTGAAGCTTTCTTT. This codes for CASMRGAEAFF.

CDR3 sequence: CASSLAPTYEQYF. The CDR3 nucleotides read TGTGCCAGCAGTTTAGCGCCGACCTACGAGCAGTACTTC. The chain employs TRBV27 and TRBJ2-7, with unresolved D. Germline V gene lookup returns CDR1 MNHEY and CDR2 SMNVEV (reference sequence). The CDR3 has 13 amino acids. The germline V and J ends were trimmed by 2 bases and 2 bases, with 7 bases remaining between them.

This chain links TRBV4-1 with TRBJ2-7; 7 bases line up with TRBD2. Per the germline V gene, CDR1 is MGHRA and CDR2 is YSYEKL. This CDR3 has 14 amino acids. After removal of 4 bases from V and 4 bases from J, the junction contained 7 bases not matched to a gene. CDR3 DNA: TGCGCCAGCAGCCTAGGGGCTAGCGGTTACGAGCAGTACTTC. Translation gives CASSLGASGYEQYF.

This clone appeared once. V is TRBV5-1 and J is TRBJ2-2, with TRBD2 identical over 9 bases. V lost 3 bases to trimming and J lost 9 bases; unmatched junction nucleotides: 6. CDR1 and CDR2 from the germline V gene are SGHRS and YFSETQ. The CDR3 sequence is 14 residues long. The CDR3 reads CASSWYSGSWELFF. For the CDR3, the DNA is TGCGCCAGCAGCTGGTATAGCGGGAGTTGGGAGCTGTTTTTT. Filled out from reference TRBV5-1 and TRBJ2-2, the complete variable domain reads KAGVTQTPRYLIKTRGQQVTLSCSPISGHRSVSWYQQTPGQGLQFLFEYFSETQRNKGNFPGRFSGRQFSNSRSEMNVSTLELGDSALYLCASSWYSGSWELFFGEGSRLTVL.

This clone has just a few counts. The chain is built from TRBV4-1 and TRBJ1-4; 9 nucleotides agree with TRBD1. Germline lookup yields CDR1 MGHRA and CDR2 YSYEKL. The CDR3 is 16 residues long. After removal of 1 base from V and 7 bases from J, the junction contained 7 bases not matched to a gene. The CDR3, as DNA: TGCGCCAGCAGCCAAGGGCCGGGACAGGGTCTTGAAAAACTGTTTTTT. Its protein product is CASSQGPGQGLEKLFF.

This chain joins TRBV6-5 and TRBJ2-7; D is undetermined. Trimming removed 10 bases from V and 7 bases from J, with 14 bases in between. Germline V CDR1 and CDR2: MNHEY, SVGAGI. CDR3 length: 11 amino acids. CDR3 sequence (DNA): TGTGCCACCCTAGGCCCGTGGGAGCAGTACTTC. Translation: CATLGPWEQYF.

This sequence joins TRBV19 and TRBJ2-3, with 7 bases that match TRBD2. Germline loops: CDR1 LNHDA, CDR2 SQIVND (reference sequence). CDR3 size: 13 residues. The V gene end was trimmed by 3 bases and the J gene end by 3 bases; junction bases not matched to a gene: 0. This CDR3 is CASSMGGTDTQYF. The CDR3 region has the DNA TGTGCCAGTAGTATGGGGGGGACAGATACGCAGTATTTT.

The rearrangement joins TRBV6-1 to TRBJ2-7, with D unresolved. Germline V gene sequence: CDR1 MNHNS, CDR2 SASEGT. The CDR3 spans 13 residues. V gave up 7 bases and J gave up 5 bases, with 15 bases separating them. CDR3 sequence reads: CASTRQALDEQYF. The CDR3 nucleotides are TGTGCCAGCACCCGACAAGCCCTCGACGAGCAGTACTTC.

The chain uses TRBV5-1 and TRBJ2-2; D is unresolved. Trimming removed 2 bases at V and 3 bases at J, with 8 bases between. Germline V gene lookup returns CDR1 SGHRS and CDR2 YFSETQ. The length of the CDR3 is 14 residues. CDR3 sequence (DNA): TGCGCCAGCAGCTTATACGGTGACACCGGGGAGCTGTTTTTT. It specifies CASSLYGDTGELFF.

This clone was seen only once. The rearrangement joins TRBV10-2 to TRBJ2-3; TRBD2 aligns across 8 bases. V was pared by 1 base and J by 7 bases, with 7 bases of the junction left unmatched. The germline V gene has CDR1 WSHSY and CDR2 SAAADI. CDR3 size: 15 residues. The CDR3 DNA sequence: TGCGCCAGCAGTGAGTTAGAAGCGGGAGCGAATACGCAGTATTTT. Its protein product is CASSELEAGANTQYF.

V is TRBV6-6 and J is TRBJ1-3, with TRBD1 matching over 8 bases. V lost 6 bases to trimming and J lost 2 bases; unmatched junction nucleotides: 3. The CDR3 has 14 residues. Germline values: CDR1 MNHNY, CDR2 SVGAGI (reference sequence). The CDR3 DNA follows: TGTGCCAGCAGGACAGGGGAAACTGGAAACACCATATATTTT. This gives the protein CASRTGETGNTIYF.

The chain links TRBV2 to TRBJ1-5; D is possibly TRBD1 (5 bases). CDR3 length equals 15 residues. V was shortened by 4 bases and J by 6 bases, with 16 bases between the two germline ends. Germline V gives CDR1 SNHLY, CDR2 FYNNEI. The CDR3 is CASSATEVTGQPQHF. In nucleotides, the CDR3 is TGTGCCAGCAGTGCGACAGAAGTAACGGGTCAGCCCCAGCATTTT.

This clone appeared a single time. This chain links TRBV7-9 with TRBJ1-1, with 8 positions matching TRBD1. CDR3 length: 14 residues. CDR1 and CDR2 (germline): SEHNR, FQNEAQ (reference sequence). The junction had 12 bases not matched to a gene; V was cut back by 4 bases and J by 11 bases. This CDR3 is CASSSGQGGKVAFF. CDR3 sequence (DNA): TGTGCCAGCAGCTCTGGACAGGGCGGCAAAGTGGCTTTCTTT.

The genes are TRBV5-1 and TRBJ1-1; possibly TRBD1 for D (6 bases). CDR3 size: 14 residues. Trimming pared 0 bases from V and 3 bases from J, leaving 9 bases between. CDR1 SGHRS and CDR2 YFSETQ come from the germline V gene. The CDR3 here is CASSLEPGDTEAFF. The CDR3, as DNA: TGCGCCAGCAGCTTGGAGCCAGGGGACACTGAAGCTTTCTTT.

The V and J genes are TRBV13 and TRBJ2-7; TRBD1 matches 10 bases. This CDR3 region has 14 residues. The junction had 7 bases not matched to a gene; V was cut back by 5 bases and J by 6 bases. Per germline, CDR1 PRHDT and CDR2 FYEKMQ (reference sequence). DNA of the CDR3: TGTGCCAGCAGCGGTAGACAGGGGGCAGGCGAGCAGTACTTC. Translated: CASSGRQGAGEQYF.

The chain combines TRBV10-3 with TRBJ1-5, with a weak D call TRBD1 (6 bases). The V end lost 5 bases, the J end lost 5 bases, and 10 bases lay between the germline ends. Germline CDR1 reads ENHRY; CDR2 reads SYGVKD. CDR3 length: 13 residues. Written as DNA, the CDR3 is TGTGCCATCAGTCAGGGGACGGATCAGCCCCAGCATTTT. Protein: CAISQGTDQPQHF.